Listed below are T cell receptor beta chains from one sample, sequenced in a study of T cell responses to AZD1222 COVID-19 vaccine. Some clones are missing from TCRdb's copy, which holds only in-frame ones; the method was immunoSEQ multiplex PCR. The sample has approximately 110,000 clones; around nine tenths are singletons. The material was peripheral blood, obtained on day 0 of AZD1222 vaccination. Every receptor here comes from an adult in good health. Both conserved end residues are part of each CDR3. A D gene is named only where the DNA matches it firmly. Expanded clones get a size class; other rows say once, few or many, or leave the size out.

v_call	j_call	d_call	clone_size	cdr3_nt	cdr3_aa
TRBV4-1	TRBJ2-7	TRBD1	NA	TGCGCCAGCAGCCACCCGGGACAGGGGGCGTACGAGCAGTACTTC	CASSHPGQGAYEQYF
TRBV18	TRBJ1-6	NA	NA	TGTGCCAGCTCACCAGGAAGGGTCGATAATTCACCCCTCCACTTT	CASSPGRVDNSPLHF
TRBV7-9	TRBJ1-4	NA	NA	TGTGCCAGCAGCTTAGCCGAACTGAAGAGTGAAAAACTGTTTTTT	CASSLAELKSEKLFF
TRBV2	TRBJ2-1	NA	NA	TGTGCCAGCAGGACGGACACGAGCTCCTACAATGAGCAGTTCTTC	CASRTDTSSYNEQFF
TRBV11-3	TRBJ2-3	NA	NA	TGTGCCAGCAGCTCCTCCCCCCTACAAGGCCTCACAGATACGCAGTATTTT	CASSSSPLQGLTDTQYF
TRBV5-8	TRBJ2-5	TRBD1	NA	TGTGCCAGCAGCCTCATCGCGACAGGGTTCCAGGAGACCCAGTACTTC	CASSLIATGFQETQYF
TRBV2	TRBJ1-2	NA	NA	TGTGCCAGCAGTGACGGCGGATTTGGCTACACCTTC	CASSDGGFGYTF
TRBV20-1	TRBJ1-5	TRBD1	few	TGCAGTGCTAGTAAGCCAGGGGGCTTTCAGCCCCAGCATTTT	CSASKPGGFQPQHF
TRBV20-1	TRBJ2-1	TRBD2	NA	TGCAGTGCTAGTACCCGATCTAGCGGGGGGCTGTCCTACAATGAGCAGTTCTTC	CSASTRSSGGLSYNEQFF
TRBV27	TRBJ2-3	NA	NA	TGTGCCAGCAGTTTATCGTCTTTCGCAGATACGCAGTATTTT	CASSLSSFADTQYF
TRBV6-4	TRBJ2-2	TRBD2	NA	TGTGCCAGCAGTGGCGGACTAGCGGCGAACACCGGGGAGCTGTTTTTT	CASSGGLAANTGELFF
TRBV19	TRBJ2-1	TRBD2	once	TGTGCCAGTAGGAAGCTAGCGGGGATGGGAGATGAGCAGTTCTTC	CASRKLAGMGDEQFF
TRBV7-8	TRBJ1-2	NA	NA	TGTGCCAGCAGCTTAGCGCCGCGCGGTCCCCGTAACTATGGCTACACCTTC	CASSLAPRGPRNYGYTF
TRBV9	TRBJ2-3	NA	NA	TGTGCCAGCAGCCCCATCGCCGGGCCCCCGGATACGCAGTATTTT	CASSPIAGPPDTQYF
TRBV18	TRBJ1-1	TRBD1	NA	TGTGCCAGCTCACCAACCGCGGGGACAGGGCACACTGAAGCTTTCTTT	CASSPTAGTGHTEAFF
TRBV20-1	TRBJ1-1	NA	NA	TGCAGTGCTAGTCGGCAGGTGGTCCCTGAAGCTTTCTTT	CSASRQVVPEAFF
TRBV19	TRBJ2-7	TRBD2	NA	TGTGCCAGTAGTATCCTAGCGGGGGGAAGATACGAGCAGTACTTC	CASSILAGGRYEQYF
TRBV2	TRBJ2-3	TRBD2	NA	TGTGCCAGCAAAGGGGCGGGGGGGCCCGCAGATACGCAGTATTTT	CASKGAGGPADTQYF
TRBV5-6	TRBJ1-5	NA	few	TGTGCCAGCAGCCGGTCCAATCAGCCCCAGCATTTT	CASSRSNQPQHF
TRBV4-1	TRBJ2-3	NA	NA	TGCGCCAGCAGCTCAAGTGGGATGGGCACAGATACGCAGTATTTT	CASSSSGMGTDTQYF
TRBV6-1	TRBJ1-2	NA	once	TGTGCCAGCAGTGATTTTCAGGGTTACCCTGGCTACACCTTC	CASSDFQGYPGYTF
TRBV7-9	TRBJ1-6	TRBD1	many	TGTGCCAGCAGCTTAGGGCAGGGGGACAATTCACCCCTCCACTTT	CASSLGQGDNSPLHF
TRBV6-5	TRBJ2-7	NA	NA	TGTGCCAGCAGTTACTCGAATTGGCAGAGCTCCTACGAGCAGTACTTC	CASSYSNWQSSYEQYF
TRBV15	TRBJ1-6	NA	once	TGTGCCACCAGTTCAGGACCTTCCTATAATTCACCCCTCCACTTT	CATSSGPSYNSPLHF
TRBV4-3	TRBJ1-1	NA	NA	TGCGCCAGCAGCCAATTGGCAGGGAACACTGAAGCTTTCTTT	CASSQLAGNTEAFF
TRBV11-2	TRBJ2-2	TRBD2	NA	TGTGCCAGCGAACCTCCGGGACTAGGTCCCACCGGGGAGCTGTTTTTT	CASEPPGLGPTGELFF
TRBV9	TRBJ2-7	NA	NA	TGTGCCAGCAGCGTAAGGGAAGACACCTCCTACGAGCAGTACTTC	CASSVREDTSYEQYF
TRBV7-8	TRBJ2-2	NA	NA	TGTGCCAGCAGTCGGCCCAGGGTTAACACCGGGGAGCTGTTTTTT	CASSRPRVNTGELFF
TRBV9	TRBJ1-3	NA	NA	TGTGCCAGCAGCGTAGAGGGGGGCGTCTCTGGAAACACCATATATTTT	CASSVEGGVSGNTIYF
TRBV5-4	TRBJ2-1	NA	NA	TGTGCCAGCAGCTTCATAGACAGGAAATACAATGAGCAGTTCTTC	CASSFIDRKYNEQFF
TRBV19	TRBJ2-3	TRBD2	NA	TGTGCCAGTAGTCATCCTAGCGGGGTGAGGGATACGCAGTATTTT	CASSHPSGVRDTQYF
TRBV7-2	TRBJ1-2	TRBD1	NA	TGTGCCAGCAGCCCGCAGGGGGGGAGGTATGGCTACACCTTC	CASSPQGGRYGYTF
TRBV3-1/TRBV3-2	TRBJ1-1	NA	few	TGTGCCAGCAGCCAAGGGGGTATCAGTGAAGCTTTCTTT	CASSQGGISEAFF
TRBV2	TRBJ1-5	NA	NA	TGTGCCAGCCAGACCGGGTACAGCAATCAGCCCCAGCATTTT	CASQTGYSNQPQHF
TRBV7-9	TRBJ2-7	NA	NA	TGTGCCAGCAGCCGGGACTGGTTCCCCTACGAGCAGTACTTC	CASSRDWFPYEQYF
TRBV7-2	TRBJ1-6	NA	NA	TGTGCCAGCAGCTTAGCAAAAGGGACAAATTCACCCCTCCACTTT	CASSLAKGTNSPLHF
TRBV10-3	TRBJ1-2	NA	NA	TGTGCCATCAGATTCTTAGGCGGGGCTGGCTACACCTTC	CAIRFLGGAGYTF
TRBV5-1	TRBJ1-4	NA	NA	TGCGCCACCTCTCGGCAGGGTGAGAATGAAAAACTGTTTTTT	CATSRQGENEKLFF
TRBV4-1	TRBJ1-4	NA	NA	TGCGCCAGCAGCCAAAGAGAATTGGGCAGCAACCTTGAAAAACTGTTTTTT	CASSQRELGSNLEKLFF
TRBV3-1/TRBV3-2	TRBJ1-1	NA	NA	TGTGCCAGCAGCCAAGTTACTGAAGCTTTCTTT	CASSQVTEAFF
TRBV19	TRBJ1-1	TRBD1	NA	TGTGCCAGTAGTACGGCCGGGACAGAGAACACTGAAGCTTTCTTT	CASSTAGTENTEAFF
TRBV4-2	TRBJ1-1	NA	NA	TGTGCCAGCAGCTCCACCAGGGTGTTGGTCACTGAAGCTTTCTTT	CASSSTRVLVTEAFF
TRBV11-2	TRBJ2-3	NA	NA	TGTGCCAGCAGCCCTCGTCTCGTCCCAGATACGCAGTATTTT	CASSPRLVPDTQYF
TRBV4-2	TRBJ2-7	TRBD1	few	TGTGCCAGCAGCCAAGATGTTGAGGACAGGGGACTCTACGAGCAGTACTTC	CASSQDVEDRGLYEQYF
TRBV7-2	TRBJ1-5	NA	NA	TGTGCCAGCAGCTTAGTGGGCCGGGGGGGCTCGGGCAATCAGCCCCAGCATTTT	CASSLVGRGGSGNQPQHF
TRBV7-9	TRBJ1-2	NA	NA	TGTGCCAGCAGCTTAGTGGCGGACCCTCGGGGCTACACCTTC	CASSLVADPRGYTF
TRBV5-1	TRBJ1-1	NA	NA	TGCGCCAGCAAGGATCAGGGTAATACTGAAGCTTTCTTT	CASKDQGNTEAFF
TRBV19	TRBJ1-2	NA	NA	TGTGCCAGTAATGAGCTTTTAGGGGGAACTTATGGCTACACCTTC	CASNELLGGTYGYTF
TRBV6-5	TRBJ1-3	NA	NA	TGTGCCAGCAGAGTAGACAGCTTCTCTGGAAACACCATATATTTT	CASRVDSFSGNTIYF
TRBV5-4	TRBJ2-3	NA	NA	TGTGCCAGCAGCCAAGGACCGTCGATTAGCACAGATACGCAGTATTTT	CASSQGPSISTDTQYF
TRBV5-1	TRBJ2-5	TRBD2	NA	TGCGCCAGCAGCTTGGTACTAGCGGGGGGATTGTACCAAGAGACCCAGTACTTC	CASSLVLAGGLYQETQYF
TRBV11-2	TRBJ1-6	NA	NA	TGTGCCAGCAGCTTAGATCGGCCAGGGTCCTCCTATAATTCACCCCTCCACTTT	CASSLDRPGSSYNSPLHF
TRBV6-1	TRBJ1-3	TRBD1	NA	TGTGCCAGCAGTGCCCACGCAGGGGGTTCCTCTGGAAACACCATATATTTT	CASSAHAGGSSGNTIYF
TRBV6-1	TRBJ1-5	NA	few	TGTGCCAGCAGTGAAGATCTAGGATGGAGCAATCAGCCCCAGCATTTT	CASSEDLGWSNQPQHF
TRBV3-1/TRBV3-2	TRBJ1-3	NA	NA	TGTGCCAGCAGCCAAGAGGCGCTCGGCGGATGGCAGGTTAAGGATTATGCTGGAAACACCATATATTTT	CASSQEALGGWQVKDYAGNTIYF
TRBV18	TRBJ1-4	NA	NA	TGTGCCAGCTCACCACCCAGGGGCGGTGCAACTAATGAAAAACTGTTTTTT	CASSPPRGGATNEKLFF
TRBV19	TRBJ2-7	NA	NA	TGTGCCAGTAGTATGGTGGGGGGCTACGAGCAGTACTTC	CASSMVGGYEQYF
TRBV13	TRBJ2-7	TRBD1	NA	TGTGCCAGCAGCCCGGGACAGGGTTATTACGAGCAGTACTTC	CASSPGQGYYEQYF
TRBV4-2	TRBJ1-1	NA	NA	TGTGCCAGCAGCAAGTCAGGGAACACTGAAGCTTTCTTT	CASSKSGNTEAFF